This passage covers 24 T cell receptor beta chains from one sample sequenced in a study of blood T cell repertoires in COVID-19. Only in-frame clones appear in the TCRdb table, and some are missing; sequencing was by immunoSEQ multiplex PCR. The sample records about 120,000 clones, about 89% being singletons. Input material: peripheral blood. These TCRs come from a human donor with acute or convalescent COVID-19. The donor label of this sample is uncertain.

The J gene is TRBJ1-5, the V gene TRBV28, with 9 bases fitting TRBD1. CDR3 size: 21 residues. Germline V lookup: CDR1 MDHEN, CDR2 SYDVKM. The junction had 19 bases not matched to a gene; V was cut back by 3 bases and J by 1 base. CDR3 bases: TGTGCCAGCAGTTTTTTCCCCTCGCGGTACAGGGGGCGAAGGAGCAATCAGCCCCAGCATTTT. It encodes CASSFFPSRYRGRRSNQPQHF.

This clone occurred once. This rearrangement joins TRBV20-1 to TRBJ1-1, with 7 nucleotides matching TRBD1. Trimming cost V 3 bases and J 2 bases; bases outside gene matches: 6. CDR1 is DFQATT and CDR2 is SNEGSKA in the germline V gene (reference sequence). This CDR3 is built from 14 residues. The CDR3 region is CSASLAGGNTEAFF. The CDR3 coding sequence is TGCAGTGCTAGTTTGGCAGGGGGTAACACTGAAGCTTTCTTT.

This clone was detected once. The chain uses TRBV20-1 and TRBJ1-2; D call uncertain. Looked up from germline, CDR1 is DFQATT and CDR2 is SNEGSKA (reference sequence). Trimming stripped 6 bases from V and 2 bases from J, with 7 bases between. This CDR3 is 11 amino acids long. In DNA, the CDR3 is TGCAGTGCCGAGAGAAACTATGGCTACACCTTC. Translation gives CSAERNYGYTF.

This chain uses TRBV27 with TRBJ1-1, with D tentatively TRBD1 (6 bases). Between the trimmed V and J ends, which lost 7 bases and 1 base, there was a span of 13 bases. This CDR3 is built from 14 residues. Germline values: CDR1 MNHEY, CDR2 SMNVEV (reference sequence). The CDR3 DNA is TGTGCCAGCACCCCACAGGGACAGAACACTGAAGCTTTCTTT. Translating it yields CASTPQGQNTEAFF.

The rearrangement joins TRBV14 to TRBJ2-3; TRBD1 aligns across 7 bases. V lost 3 bases, J lost 1 base, and 7 bases stayed unmatched. CDR1 and CDR2 from the germline V gene are SGHDN and FVKESK. The CDR3 is 16 residues long. The CDR3 DNA reads TGTGCCAGCAGCCACCTGACAGGGTTGGGCACAGATACGCAGTATTTT. It is translated as CASSHLTGLGTDTQYF.

The rearrangement uses TRBV7-3 and TRBJ2-2; TRBD1 aligns across 7 bases. Trimming took 3 bases from V and 5 from J; bases not matched to a gene: 3. The CDR3 has 14 residues. Germline assignment: CDR1 SGHTA and CDR2 FQGTGA. CDR3 sequence: CASSFSGGTGELFF. CDR3 in DNA: TGTGCCAGCAGCTTTTCAGGGGGAACCGGGGAGCTGTTTTTT.

V usage is TRBV7-9 and J usage is TRBJ2-1; TRBD1 matches 11 bases. Losses at the gene ends were 1 base for V and 9 bases for J; bases not matched to a gene: 5. The CDR3 spans 15 residues. The germline V gene encodes CDR1 SEHNR and CDR2 FQNEAQ (reference sequence). DNA for the CDR3: TGTGCCAGCAGCTTAGATTGGACAGGGGGCTCTGAGCAGTTCTTC. Its translation is CASSLDWTGGSEQFF. The full variable domain, rest sourced from reference TRBV7-9 and TRBJ2-1, is DTGVSQNPRHKITKRGQNVTFRCDPISEHNRLYWYRQTLGQGPEFLTYFQNEAQLEKSRLLSDRFSAERPKGSFSTLEIQRTEQGDSAMYLCASSLDWTGGSEQFFGPGTRLTVL.

The gene calls are TRBV7-8 and TRBJ1-2, with D unresolved. The CDR3 spans 15 residues. The germline CDR1 and CDR2 sequences are SGHVS and FQNEAQ. V dropped 5 bases and J dropped 4 bases, with 17 bases sitting between them. The CDR3 DNA reads as TGTGCCAGCAGCACCAATGTAGCGGGAAGCTATGGCTACACCTTC. Residues: CASSTNVAGSYGYTF.

The V and J genes are TRBV19 and TRBJ2-7; 7 nucleotides line up with TRBD1. Germline CDR1 LNHDA, CDR2 SQIVND (reference sequence). This CDR3 has 12 amino acids. The V gene end was trimmed by 2 bases and the J gene end by 8 bases; junction bases not matched to a gene: 3. The CDR3 DNA follows: TGTGCCAGTAGTATACAGGGGGACCAGCAGTACTTC. Protein sequence: CASSIQGDQQYF.

This clone was seen just once. CDR3 sequence: CASSQVVAGGYNEQFF. The CDR3 DNA reads as TGTGCCAGCAGCCAAGTTGTAGCGGGCGGCTACAATGAGCAGTTCTTC. The chain is built from TRBV3-1 (or the pseudogene TRBV3-2) and TRBJ2-1, with TRBD2 identical over 7 bases. CDR1 and CDR2 (germline): LGHDT, YNNKEL (reference sequence). The CDR3 runs 16 residues. V was pared by 1 base and J by 3 bases, with 6 bases of the junction left unmatched.

This clone was seen just once. V gene TRBV5-1 combines with J gene TRBJ1-1; TRBD1 matches at 8 bases. The CDR3 contains 16 residues. V was pared by 5 bases and J by 0 bases, with 9 bases of the junction left unmatched. Germline-derived CDR1 and CDR2 are SGHRS and YFSETQ. CDR3 region: CASRAGTGLMNTEAFF. The CDR3 region has the DNA TGCGCCAGCAGAGCCGGGACAGGCCTTATGAACACTGAAGCTTTCTTT.

The chain carries TRBV20-1 and TRBJ1-2, with 7 bases matching TRBD1. The CDR3 has 11 amino acids. Germline assignment: CDR1 DFQATT and CDR2 SNEGSKA (reference sequence). J gave up 11 bases and V 5 bases, and 8 bases lay outside the gene matches. CDR3 residues: CSAGSRGRYTF. CDR3 nucleotides: TGCAGTGCTGGATCGAGGGGGCGGTACACCTTC.

Comment on this clone: A read error may account for a junction end that differs from germline. The V and J genes are TRBV6-2 or TRBV6-3 and TRBJ2-5; maybe TRBD2 (6 bases). This CDR3 is 14 amino acids long. Germline lookup yields CDR1 MNHEY and CDR2 SVGEGT. CDR3 nucleotides: TGTGCCAGCAGTTATTCCCAGAGCGGACTAAGGAGTGACTTC. Protein product: CASSYSQSGLRSDF.

This clone was found a few times. The V and J genes are TRBV2 and TRBJ2-7, with a possible D match to TRBD2 (5 bases). Deletions cut 3 bases from V and 9 bases from J, with 15 bases between. Per the germline V gene, CDR1 is SNHLY and CDR2 is FYNNEI. CDR3 length: 13 amino acids. CDR3 nucleotides: TGTGCCAGCAGTGATTGGACTTACAGTGGGCAGTACTTC. Its protein product is CASSDWTYSGQYF.

J is TRBJ1-1 and V is TRBV9, with D tentatively TRBD1 (5 bases). Deletions cut 0 bases from V and 1 base from J, with 13 bases between. Germline loops: CDR1 SGDLS, CDR2 YYNGEE. The CDR3 is 16 residues long. The DNA of the CDR3 is TGTGCCAGCAGCGTAGGGTCAGGGTATGCGAACACTGAAGCTTTCTTT. It yields the protein CASSVGSGYANTEAFF.

The chain recombines TRBV7-2 with TRBJ2-3, with 7 bases that match TRBD1. CDR1 and CDR2 (germline): SGHTA, FQGNSA. The CDR3 contains 16 residues. The V gene end was trimmed by 4 bases and the J gene end by 5 bases; junction bases not matched to a gene: 12. CDR3 region: CASSSNRDSYEDTQYF. The CDR3 DNA reads as TGTGCCAGCAGCTCCAACCGGGACAGTTATGAAGATACGCAGTATTTT.

The J gene is TRBJ2-1, the V gene TRBV2; 11 bases agree with TRBD2. CDR3 length equals 16 residues. Germline CDR1 reads SNHLY; CDR2 reads FYNNEI. V was pared by 8 bases and J by 7 bases, with 13 bases of the junction left unmatched. For the CDR3, the DNA is TGTGCCAGCCTTCCCACGACTAGCGGGATTCGTAATGAGCAGTTCTTC. It specifies CASLPTTSGIRNEQFF.

The gene calls are TRBV4-1 and TRBJ1-1; TRBD1 aligns across 7 bases. Trimming took 0 bases from V and 9 from J; bases not matched to a gene: 13. The CDR3 is 16 amino acids. Germline CDR1 and CDR2: MGHRA and YSYEKL. This CDR3 is CASSQDEGAAAHKAFF. CDR3 DNA sequence: TGCGCCAGCAGCCAAGATGAGGGGGCGGCCGCCCACAAAGCTTTCTTT.

The genes are TRBV6-5 and TRBJ2-7, with 8 bases matching TRBD1. J gave up 4 bases and V 6 bases, and 8 bases lay outside the gene matches. This CDR3 spans 14 amino acids. From germline, CDR1 is MNHEY and CDR2 SVGAGI. CDR3 in amino acids: CASRRTGYGYEQYF. CDR3 DNA: TGTGCCAGCAGGAGGACAGGGTACGGGTACGAGCAGTACTTC.

The V gene is TRBV6-1, the J gene TRBJ2-5, with 10 bases that match TRBD2. Germline lookup yields CDR1 MNHNS and CDR2 SASEGT. Unmatched junction bases numbered 23, after V lost 2 bases and J lost 5 bases. This CDR3 region has 21 residues. CDR3 bases: TGTGCCAGCAGTGAACCCCTAGGGGGACTCCGGACTAGCGGATCCCAGGAGACCCAGTACTTC. This codes for CASSEPLGGLRTSGSQETQYF.

This clone was seen a handful of times. The genes are TRBV7-9 and TRBJ2-2; 7 positions agree with TRBD2. V dropped 3 bases and J dropped 4; count of bases not matched to a gene: 5. This CDR3 has 15 amino acids. The germline V gene encodes CDR1 SEHNR and CDR2 FQNEAQ (reference sequence). The CDR3, as DNA: TGTGCCAGCAGCTTTGAGCGGGGCCTCACCGGGGAGCTGTTTTTT. Its translation: CASSFERGLTGELFF.

The chain employs TRBV29-1 and TRBJ2-1; 9 bases are shared with TRBD1. In germline, CDR1 is SQVTM, CDR2 ANQGSEA. Trimming at V came to 2 bases and at J to 9 bases, leaving 14 bases not matched to a gene. CDR3 length: 16 residues. The CDR3 is CSVEWLGDRVTGEQFF. The CDR3 nucleotides read TGCAGCGTTGAATGGTTGGGGGACAGGGTCACCGGTGAGCAGTTCTTC.

This chain connects TRBV14 to TRBJ2-5; TRBD2 aligns across 10 bases. Looked up from germline, CDR1 is SGHDN and CDR2 is FVKESK. After removal of 5 bases from V and 7 bases from J, the junction contained 4 bases not matched to a gene. This CDR3 comprises 13 residues. The CDR3 bases are TGTGCCAGCAGCTTCCGACTAGCGGGGACCCAGTACTTC. This encodes CASSFRLAGTQYF. Looking up the rest from reference TRBV14 and TRBJ2-5 gives the full variable domain: EAGVTQFPSHSVIEKGQTVTLRCDPISGHDNLYWYRRVMGKEIKFLLHFVKESKQDESGMPNNRFLAERTGGTYSTLKVQPAELEDSGVYFCASSFRLAGTQYFGPGTRLLVL.

This chain connects TRBV5-8 to TRBJ1-2; D not resolved. Trimming shortened V by 3 bases and J by 0 bases, and 6 bases separated the two germline ends. Germline V gene data show CDR1 as SGHTS and CDR2 as YDEGEE. This CDR3 is built from 13 residues. CDR3 sequence reads: CASSWSANYGYTF. The CDR3, as DNA: TGTGCCAGCAGCTGGAGTGCTAACTATGGCTACACCTTC.